This T cell receptor (beta chain) was identified during a study of blood T cell repertoires in COVID-19. Study overall: T cells, B-cell-depleted T cells, or PBMCs supplied cDNA or gDNA.

Germline V gene sequence: CDR1 KGHSH, CDR2 LQKENI. The CDR3 contains 15 residues. V shed 1 base, J shed 5 bases, and the junction held 4 bases outside the gene matches. Original methodology: Scientists estimated how many nucleated cells there were by amplifying reference gene primers. Using immunoSEQ multiplex PCR, the repertoire was profiled, and TCRdb retains in-frame clones only, with some absent. The DNA gave D and trimming, while V, J and clone size come from that table. The table includes tens of thousands of clones, roughly 78% detected once. This clonotype originated in a man over 45 with active or convalescent COVID-19. The V gene is TRBV18, the J gene TRBJ1-3, with 8 bases matching TRBD1. Sequencing was performed on peripheral blood. The CDR3 sequence is CASSPLDRARNTIYF. Written as DNA, the CDR3 is TGTGCCAGCTCACCACTGGACAGGGCTCGAAACACCATATATTTT.